This TCR beta chain comes out of a study of blood T cell repertoires in COVID-19. V was trimmed by 4 bases and J by 3 bases, leaving 13 bases between them. This CDR3 is built from 14 residues. Germline CDR1 SNHLY, CDR2 FYNNEI. The data were produced by immunoSEQ multiplex PCR, yet TCRdb's version contains in-frame clones alone and is incomplete. The sample includes approximately 200,000 clones, 85% of them seen just once. This TCR was recovered from a man aged 40-49 years who had recovered from COVID-19. The chain links TRBV2 to TRBJ2-7; maybe TRBD2 (5 bases). Sequences were obtained from PBMCs or T cells enriched from blood (not recorded which). Written as DNA, the CDR3 is TGTGCCAGCAGTGTATCGTCGGGAAACTACGAGCAGTACTTC. It is translated as CASSVSSGNYEQYF.